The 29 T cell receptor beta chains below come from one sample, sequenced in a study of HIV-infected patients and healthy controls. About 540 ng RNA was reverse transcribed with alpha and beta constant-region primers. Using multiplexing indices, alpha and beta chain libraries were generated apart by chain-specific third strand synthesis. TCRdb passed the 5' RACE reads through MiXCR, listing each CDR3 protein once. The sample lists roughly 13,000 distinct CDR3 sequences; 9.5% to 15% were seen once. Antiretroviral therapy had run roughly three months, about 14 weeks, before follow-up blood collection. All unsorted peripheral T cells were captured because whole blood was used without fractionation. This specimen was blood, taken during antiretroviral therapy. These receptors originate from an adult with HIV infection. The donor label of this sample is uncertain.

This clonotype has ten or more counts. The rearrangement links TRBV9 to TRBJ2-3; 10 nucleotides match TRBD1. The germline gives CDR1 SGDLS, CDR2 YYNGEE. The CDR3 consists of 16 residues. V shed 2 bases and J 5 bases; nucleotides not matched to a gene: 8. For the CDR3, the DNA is TGTGCCAGCAGCGTCGGGACAGGGGATTTAGTAGATACGCAGTATTTT. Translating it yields CASSVGTGDLVDTQYF. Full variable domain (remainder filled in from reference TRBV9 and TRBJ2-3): DSGVTQTPKHLITATGQRVTLRCSPRSGDLSVYWYQQSLDQGLQFLIQYYNGEERAKGNILERFSAQQFPDLHSELNLSSLELGDSALYFCASSVGTGDLVDTQYFGPGTRLTVL.

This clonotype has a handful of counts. In nucleotides, the CDR3 is TGTGCCAGCAGCCAGGGGGTAGCCAAAAACATTCAGTACTTC. Residues: CASSQGVAKNIQYF. The rearrangement uses TRBV3-1 and TRBJ2-4; D possibly uses TRBD1 or TRBD2 (5 bases each). CDR1 and CDR2 (germline): LGHDT, YNNKEL (reference sequence). There are 14 residues in the CDR3. The V and J ends lost 3 bases and 0 bases respectively, with 6 bases between them.

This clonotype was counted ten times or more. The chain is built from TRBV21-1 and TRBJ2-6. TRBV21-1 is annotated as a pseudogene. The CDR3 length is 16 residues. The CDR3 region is CASSAGGCSGANVLTF. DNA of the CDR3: TGTGCCAGCAGCGCCGGCGGCTGCTCTGGGGCCAACGTCCTGACTTTC.

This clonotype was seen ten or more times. CDR3 residues: CASAWAGDNEQFF. In DNA form, the CDR3 reads TGTGCCAGCGCGTGGGCGGGTGACAATGAGCAGTTCTTC. The rearrangement links TRBV6-1 to TRBJ2-1, with TRBD2 as a possible D gene (5 bases). V was trimmed by 8 bases and J by 5 bases, leaving 13 bases between them. The germline V gene encodes CDR1 MNHNS and CDR2 SASEGT. There are 13 residues in the CDR3.

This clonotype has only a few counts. The CDR3 DNA sequence: TGTGCCAGCAGCTTAGAGAACGACAGGGACGTTGGGCAGTACTTC. Encoded protein: CASSLENDRDVGQYF. J is TRBJ2-7 and V is TRBV5-8; 7 bases fit TRBD1. Germline V gives CDR1 SGHTS, CDR2 YDEGEE. The CDR3 is made up of 15 amino acids. Germline trimming cut 2 bases from V and 9 bases from J; bases unmatched to any gene: 14.

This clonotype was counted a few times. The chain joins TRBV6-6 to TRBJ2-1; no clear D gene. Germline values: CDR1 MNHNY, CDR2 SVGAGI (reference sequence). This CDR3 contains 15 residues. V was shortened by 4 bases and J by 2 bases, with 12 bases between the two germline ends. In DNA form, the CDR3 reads TGTGCCAGCAGTTGGTCGGCACTGCCCTACAATGAGCAGTTCTTC. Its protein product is CASSWSALPYNEQFF.

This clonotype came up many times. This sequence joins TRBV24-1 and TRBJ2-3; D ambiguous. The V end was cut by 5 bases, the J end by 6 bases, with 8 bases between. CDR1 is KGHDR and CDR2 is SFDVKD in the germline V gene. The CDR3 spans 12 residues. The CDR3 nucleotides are TGTGCCACCAGTGGCCCTTCCGATACGCAGTATTTT. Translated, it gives CATSGPSDTQYF.

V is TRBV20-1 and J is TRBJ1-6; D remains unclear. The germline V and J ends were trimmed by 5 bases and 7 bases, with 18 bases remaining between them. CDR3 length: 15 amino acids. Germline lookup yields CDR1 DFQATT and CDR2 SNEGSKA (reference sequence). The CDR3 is CSACRHLSSNSPLHF. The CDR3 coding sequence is TGCAGTGCTTGCCGACACCTCTCTTCGAATTCACCCCTCCACTTT.

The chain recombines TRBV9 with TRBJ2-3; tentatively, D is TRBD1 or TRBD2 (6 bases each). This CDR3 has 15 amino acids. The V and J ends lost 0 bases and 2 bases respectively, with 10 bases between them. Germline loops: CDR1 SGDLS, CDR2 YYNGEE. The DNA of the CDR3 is TGTGCCAGCAGCGTAGACGGGGGCATCACAGATACGCAGTATTTT. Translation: CASSVDGGITDTQYF.

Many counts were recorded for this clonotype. The CDR3 here is CASSLRGPLYNEQFF. CDR3 nucleotides: TGTGCCAGCAGTTTACGAGGGCCCCTTTACAATGAGCAGTTCTTC. The chain combines TRBV27 with TRBJ2-1; TRBD2 might be the D (5 bases). V was cut by 2 bases and J by 4 bases, with 12 bases left in between. Germline V CDR1 and CDR2: MNHEY, SMNVEV (reference sequence). CDR3 size: 15 residues.

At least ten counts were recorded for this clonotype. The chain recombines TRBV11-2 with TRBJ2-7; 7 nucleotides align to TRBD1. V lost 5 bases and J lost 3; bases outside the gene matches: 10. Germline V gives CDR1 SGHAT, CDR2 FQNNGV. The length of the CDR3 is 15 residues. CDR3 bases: TGTGCCAGCAGCCCGATCAGGGGACAGAACTACGAGCAGTACTTC. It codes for CASSPIRGQNYEQYF.

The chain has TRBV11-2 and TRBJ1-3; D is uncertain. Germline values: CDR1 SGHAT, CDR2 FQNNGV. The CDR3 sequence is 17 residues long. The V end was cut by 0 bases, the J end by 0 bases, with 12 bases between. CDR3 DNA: TGTGCCAGCAGCTTAGATCTCGGACCGAGCTCTGGAAACACCATATATTTT. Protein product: CASSLDLGPSSGNTIYF.

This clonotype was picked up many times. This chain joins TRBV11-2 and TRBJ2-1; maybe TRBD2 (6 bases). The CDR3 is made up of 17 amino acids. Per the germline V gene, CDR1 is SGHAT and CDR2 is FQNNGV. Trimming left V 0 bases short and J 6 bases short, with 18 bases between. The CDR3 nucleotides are TGTGCCAGCAGCTTAGATTTTAGGAGGGCCATCGTCAATGAGCAGTTCTTC. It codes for CASSLDFRRAIVNEQFF.

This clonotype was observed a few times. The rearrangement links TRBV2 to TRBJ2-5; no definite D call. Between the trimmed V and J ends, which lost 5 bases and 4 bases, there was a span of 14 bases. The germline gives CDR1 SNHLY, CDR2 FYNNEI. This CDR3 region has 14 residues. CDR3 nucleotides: TGTGCCAGCAGTCTCGGGCTACGCCTAGAGACCCAGTACTTC. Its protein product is CASSLGLRLETQYF.

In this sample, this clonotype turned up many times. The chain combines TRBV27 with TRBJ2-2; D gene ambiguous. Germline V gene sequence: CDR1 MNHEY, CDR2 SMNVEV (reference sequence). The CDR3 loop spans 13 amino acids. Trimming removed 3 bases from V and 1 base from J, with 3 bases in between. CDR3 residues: CASSFLNTGELFF. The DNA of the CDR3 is TGTGCCAGCAGTTTTCTGAACACCGGGGAGCTGTTTTTT.

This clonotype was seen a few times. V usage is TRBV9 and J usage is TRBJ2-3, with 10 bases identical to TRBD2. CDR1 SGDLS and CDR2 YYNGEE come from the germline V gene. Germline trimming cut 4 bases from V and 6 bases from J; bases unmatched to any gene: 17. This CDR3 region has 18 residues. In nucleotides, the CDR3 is TGTGCCAGCAGCTCTACGCCCCGTGCTAGCGGGAGAACTGATACGCAGTATTTT. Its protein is CASSSTPRASGRTDTQYF.

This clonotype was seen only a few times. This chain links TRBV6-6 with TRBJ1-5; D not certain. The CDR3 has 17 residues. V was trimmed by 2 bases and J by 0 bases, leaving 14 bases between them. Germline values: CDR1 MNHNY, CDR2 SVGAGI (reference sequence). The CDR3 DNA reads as TGTGCCAGCAGTTACCCGAACCAGGCGGCTAGCAATCAGCCCCAGCATTTT. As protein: CASSYPNQAASNQPQHF.

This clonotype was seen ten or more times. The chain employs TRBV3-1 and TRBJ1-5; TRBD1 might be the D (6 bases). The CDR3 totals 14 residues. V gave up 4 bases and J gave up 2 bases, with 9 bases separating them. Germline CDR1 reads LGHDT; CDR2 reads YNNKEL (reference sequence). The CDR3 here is CASSLRGGNQPQHF. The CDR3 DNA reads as TGTGCCAGCAGCCTCAGGGGAGGCAATCAGCCCCAGCATTTT.

In nucleotides, the CDR3 is TGTGCCAGCAGCTTAGAGGAGAACTATGGCTACACCTTC. The encoded protein is CASSLEENYGYTF. The gene calls are TRBV7-2 and TRBJ1-2, with D hard to call. Germline CDR1 reads SGHTA; CDR2 reads FQGNSA. CDR3 size: 13 residues. V was pared by 1 base and J by 2 bases, with 5 bases between.

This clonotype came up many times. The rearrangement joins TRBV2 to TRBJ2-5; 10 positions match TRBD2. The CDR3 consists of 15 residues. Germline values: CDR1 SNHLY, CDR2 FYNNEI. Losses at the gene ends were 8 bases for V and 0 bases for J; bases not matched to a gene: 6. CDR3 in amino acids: CASAGTSVYQETQYF. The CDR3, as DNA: TGTGCCAGCGCTGGGACTAGCGTGTACCAAGAGACCCAGTACTTC.

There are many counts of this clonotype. The CDR3 region has the DNA TGTGCCAGCAGCCAAGTATGGGGGGGGGTGGATGAGCAGTTCTTC. Amino acid sequence: CASSQVWGGVDEQFF. The chain is built from TRBV4-2 and TRBJ2-1, with 7 bases matching TRBD2. The CDR3 contains 15 residues. Germline CDR1 reads LGHNA; CDR2 reads YNFKEQ. V was pared by 1 base and J by 8 bases, with 8 bases of the junction left unmatched.

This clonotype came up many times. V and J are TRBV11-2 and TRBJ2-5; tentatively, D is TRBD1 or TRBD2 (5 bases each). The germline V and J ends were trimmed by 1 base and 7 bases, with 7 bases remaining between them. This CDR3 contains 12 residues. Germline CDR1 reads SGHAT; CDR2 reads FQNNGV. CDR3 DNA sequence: TGTGCCAGCAGCTTAGTCGGGGCGACCCAGTACTTC. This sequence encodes CASSLVGATQYF. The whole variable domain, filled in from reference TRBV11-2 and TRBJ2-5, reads EAGVAQSPRYKIIEKRQSVAFWCNPISGHATLYWYQQILGQGPKLLIQFQNNGVVDDSQLPKDRFSAERLKGVDSTLKIQPAKLEDSAVYLCASSLVGATQYFGPGTRLLVL.

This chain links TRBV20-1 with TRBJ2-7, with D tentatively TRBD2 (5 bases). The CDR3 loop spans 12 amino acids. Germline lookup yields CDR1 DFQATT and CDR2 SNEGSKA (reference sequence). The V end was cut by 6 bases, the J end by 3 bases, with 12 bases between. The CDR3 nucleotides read TGCAGTGCCTCAAAACGGGGCTACGAGCAGTACTTC. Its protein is CSASKRGYEQYF.

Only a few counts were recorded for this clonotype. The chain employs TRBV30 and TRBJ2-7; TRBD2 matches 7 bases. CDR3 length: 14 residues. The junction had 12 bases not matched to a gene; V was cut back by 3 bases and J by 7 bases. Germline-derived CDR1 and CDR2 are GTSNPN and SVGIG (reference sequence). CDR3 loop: CAWSPGGPYGEQYF. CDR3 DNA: TGTGCCTGGAGCCCGGGAGGACCCTACGGGGAGCAGTACTTC.

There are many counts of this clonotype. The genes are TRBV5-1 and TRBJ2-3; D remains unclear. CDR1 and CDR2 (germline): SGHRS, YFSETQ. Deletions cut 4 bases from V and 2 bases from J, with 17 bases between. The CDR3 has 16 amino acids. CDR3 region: CASSLLPIPLTDTQYF. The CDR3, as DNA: TGCGCCAGCAGCCTCTTACCAATTCCGCTCACAGATACGCAGTATTTT.

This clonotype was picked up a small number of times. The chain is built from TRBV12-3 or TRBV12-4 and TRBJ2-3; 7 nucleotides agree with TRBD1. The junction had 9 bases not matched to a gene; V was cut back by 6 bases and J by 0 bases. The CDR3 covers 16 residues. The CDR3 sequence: CASSLTGRTSTDTQYF. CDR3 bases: TGTGCCAGCAGCCTGACAGGGCGGACGAGCACAGATACGCAGTATTTT.

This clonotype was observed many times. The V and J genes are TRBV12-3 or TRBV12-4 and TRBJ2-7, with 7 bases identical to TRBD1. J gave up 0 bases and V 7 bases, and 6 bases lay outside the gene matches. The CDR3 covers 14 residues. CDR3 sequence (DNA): TGTGCCAGCACCCGGGACAGACTCTCCTACGAGCAGTACTTC. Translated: CASTRDRLSYEQYF.

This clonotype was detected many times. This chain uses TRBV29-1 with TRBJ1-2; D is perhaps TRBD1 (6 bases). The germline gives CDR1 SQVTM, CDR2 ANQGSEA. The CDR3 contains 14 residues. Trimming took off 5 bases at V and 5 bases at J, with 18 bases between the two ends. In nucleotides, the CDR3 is TGCAGCGTTTTAAAGACAGGCAGGGGTTATGGCTACACCTTC. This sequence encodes CSVLKTGRGYGYTF.

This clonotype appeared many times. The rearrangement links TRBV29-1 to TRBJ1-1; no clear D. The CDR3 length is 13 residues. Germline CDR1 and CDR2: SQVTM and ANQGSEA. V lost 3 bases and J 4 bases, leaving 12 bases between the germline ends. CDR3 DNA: TGCAGCGTTGATGTGCTCGGTGGCACTGAAGCTTTCTTT. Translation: CSVDVLGGTEAFF.